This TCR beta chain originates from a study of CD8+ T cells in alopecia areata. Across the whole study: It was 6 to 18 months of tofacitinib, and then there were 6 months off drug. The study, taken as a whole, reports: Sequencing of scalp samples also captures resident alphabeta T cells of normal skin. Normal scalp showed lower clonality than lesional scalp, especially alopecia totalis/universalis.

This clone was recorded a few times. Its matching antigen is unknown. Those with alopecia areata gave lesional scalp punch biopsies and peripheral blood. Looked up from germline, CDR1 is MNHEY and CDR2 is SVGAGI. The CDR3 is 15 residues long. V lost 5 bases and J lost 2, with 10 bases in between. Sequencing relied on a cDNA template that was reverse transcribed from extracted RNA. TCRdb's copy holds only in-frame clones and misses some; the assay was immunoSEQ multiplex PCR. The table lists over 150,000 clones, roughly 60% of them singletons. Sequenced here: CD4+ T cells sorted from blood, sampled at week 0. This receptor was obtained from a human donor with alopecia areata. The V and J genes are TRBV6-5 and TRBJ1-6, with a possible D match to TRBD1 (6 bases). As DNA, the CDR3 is TGTGCCAGCAGTCTGGACAGCCCCTATAATTCACCCCTCCACTTT. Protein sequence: CASSLDSPYNSPLHF.